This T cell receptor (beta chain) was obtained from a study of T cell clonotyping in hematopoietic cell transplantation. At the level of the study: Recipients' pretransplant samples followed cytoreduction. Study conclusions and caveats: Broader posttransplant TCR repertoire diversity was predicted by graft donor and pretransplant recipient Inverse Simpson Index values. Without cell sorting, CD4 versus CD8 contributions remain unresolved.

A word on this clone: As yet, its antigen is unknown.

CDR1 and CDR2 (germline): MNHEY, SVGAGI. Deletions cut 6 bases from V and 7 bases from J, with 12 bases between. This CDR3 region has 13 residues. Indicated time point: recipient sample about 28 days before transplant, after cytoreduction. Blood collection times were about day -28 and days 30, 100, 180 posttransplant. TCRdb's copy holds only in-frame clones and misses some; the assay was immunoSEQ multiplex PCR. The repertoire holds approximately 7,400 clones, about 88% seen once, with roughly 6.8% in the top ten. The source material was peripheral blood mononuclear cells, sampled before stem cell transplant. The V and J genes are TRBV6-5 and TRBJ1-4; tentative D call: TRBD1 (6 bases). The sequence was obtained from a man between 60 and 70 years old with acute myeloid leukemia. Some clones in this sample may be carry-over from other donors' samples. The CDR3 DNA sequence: TGTGCCAGCAGAAACAGGGAGGGTGAAAAACTGTTTTTT. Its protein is CASRNREGEKLFF.